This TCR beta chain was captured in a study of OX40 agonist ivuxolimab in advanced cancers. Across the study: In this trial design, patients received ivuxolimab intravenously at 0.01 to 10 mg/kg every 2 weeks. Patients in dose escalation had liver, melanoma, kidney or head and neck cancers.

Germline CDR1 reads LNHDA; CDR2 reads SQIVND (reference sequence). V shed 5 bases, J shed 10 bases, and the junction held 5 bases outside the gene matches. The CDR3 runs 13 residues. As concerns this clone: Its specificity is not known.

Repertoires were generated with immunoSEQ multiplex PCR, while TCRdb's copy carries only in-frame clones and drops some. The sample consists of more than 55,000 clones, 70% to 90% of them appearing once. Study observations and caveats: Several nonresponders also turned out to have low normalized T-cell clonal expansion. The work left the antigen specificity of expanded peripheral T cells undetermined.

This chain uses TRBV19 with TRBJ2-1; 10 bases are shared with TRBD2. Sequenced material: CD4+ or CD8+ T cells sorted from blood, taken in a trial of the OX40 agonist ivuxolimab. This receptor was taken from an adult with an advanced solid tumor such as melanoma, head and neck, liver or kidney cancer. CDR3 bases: TGTGCCAGTAGTCCCTATAGCGGGGGGGAGCAGTTCTTC. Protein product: CASSPYSGGEQFF.